The 3 T cell receptor beta chains reported below all come from one sample, sequenced in a study of cytomegalovirus exposure and HLA in healthy donors. It was with 60 Vbeta and 13 Jbeta primers that the PCR ran. Assay used: immunoSEQ multiplex PCR; TCRdb lists only in-frame clones, some missing. Here the sample spans some 120,000 clones, approximately 74% being singletons. Material for sequencing was PBMCs. These receptors were collected from a man aged 40-49 years in good health and CMV-seropositive.

This rearrangement joins TRBV11-3 to TRBJ2-1, with 11 positions matching TRBD1. V lost 5 bases to trimming and J lost 9 bases; unmatched junction nucleotides: 6. Germline CDR1 is SGHNT and CDR2 is YENEEA. This CDR3 spans 14 amino acids. CDR3 nucleotide sequence: TGTGCCAGCAGCCCGGGACAGGGGGAGGGTGAGCAGTTCTTC. As protein: CASSPGQGEGEQFF.

The chain carries TRBV4-1 and TRBJ2-3; D remains ambiguous. Germline V CDR1 and CDR2: MGHRA, YSYEKL. The CDR3 has 13 amino acids. Trimming removed 4 bases from V and 4 bases from J, with 9 bases in between. The CDR3 DNA sequence: TGCGCCAGCAGCCGAGAGTCGGCAGATACGCAGTATTTT. Residues: CASSRESADTQYF.

The chain employs TRBV6-5 and TRBJ1-2; D is uncertain. The germline V gene has CDR1 MNHEY and CDR2 SVGAGI. Trimming removed 5 bases at V and 4 bases at J, with 14 bases between. The CDR3 sequence is 14 residues long. The CDR3 here is CASSNLGVRYGYTF. DNA for the CDR3: TGTGCCAGCAGTAATCTCGGGGTACGCTATGGCTACACCTTC.